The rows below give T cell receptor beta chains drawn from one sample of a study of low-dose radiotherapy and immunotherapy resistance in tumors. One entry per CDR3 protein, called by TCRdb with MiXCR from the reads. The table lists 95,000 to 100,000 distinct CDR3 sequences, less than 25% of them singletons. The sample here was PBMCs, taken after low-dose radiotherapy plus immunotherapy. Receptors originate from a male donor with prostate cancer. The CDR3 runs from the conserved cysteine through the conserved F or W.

CASSRTPTSSEQYF 14 TRBJ2-7 TRBV14
CASSLVAAEVGYTF 14 TRBJ1-2 TRBV5-1
CASSFGGTGLYEQYF 15 TRBJ2-7 TRBV5-6
CSARGLAGGLDTQYF 15 TRBJ2-3 TRBV20-1
CAISVGRGRVETQYF 15 TRBJ2-5 TRBV10-3
CASSLGANTEAFF 13 TRBJ1-1 TRBV13
CASSHPGGLNTEAFF 15 TRBJ1-1 TRBV4-3
CASSSGGADSNEQFF 15 TRBJ2-1 TRBV5-1
CASSSQGGGTGELFF 15 TRBJ2-2 TRBV7-3
CSARGPRVLNSPLHF 15 TRBJ1-6 TRBV20-1
CASSLKGGAVNTEAFF 16 TRBJ1-1 TRBV5-6
CASSYAASGYNEQFF 15 TRBJ2-1 TRBV6-2/TRBV6-3
CASSFHICSASNPTYNEQFF 20 TRBJ2-1 TRBV5-1
CAWSVISGGGYF 12 TRBJ2-7 TRBV30